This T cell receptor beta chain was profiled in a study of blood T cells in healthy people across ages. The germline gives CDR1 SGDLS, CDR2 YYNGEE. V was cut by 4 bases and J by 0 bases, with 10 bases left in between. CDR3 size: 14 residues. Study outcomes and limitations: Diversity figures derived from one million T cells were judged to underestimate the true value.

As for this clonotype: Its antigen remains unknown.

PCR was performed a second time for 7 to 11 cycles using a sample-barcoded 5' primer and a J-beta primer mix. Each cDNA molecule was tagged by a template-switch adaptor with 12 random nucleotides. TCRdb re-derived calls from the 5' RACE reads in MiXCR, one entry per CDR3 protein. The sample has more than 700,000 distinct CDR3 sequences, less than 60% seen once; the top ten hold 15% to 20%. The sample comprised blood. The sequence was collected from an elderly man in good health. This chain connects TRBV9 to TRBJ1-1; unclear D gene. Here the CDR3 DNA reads TGTGCCAGCAGCACAACAGCTATGAACACTGAAGCTTTCTTT. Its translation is CASSTTAMNTEAFF. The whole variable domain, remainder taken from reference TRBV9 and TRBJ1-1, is DSGVTQTPKHLITATGQRVTLRCSPRSGDLSVYWYQQSLDQGLQFLIQYYNGEERAKGNILERFSAQQFPDLHSELNLSSLELGDSALYFCASSTTAMNTEAFFGQGTRLTVV.